This TCR beta chain was sequenced during a study of blood T cell repertoires in COVID-19. The CDR3 totals 15 residues. V was shortened by 5 bases and J by 2 bases, with 14 bases between the two germline ends. CDR1 is LNHDA and CDR2 is SQIVND in the germline V gene (reference sequence). This clone was counted a single time. TCRdb's copy holds only in-frame clones and misses some; the assay was immunoSEQ multiplex PCR. The profile shows approximately 200,000 clones, around 81% of them singletons. This clonotype was sampled from a woman aged 55-70 years with acute or convalescent COVID-19. What was sequenced was peripheral blood. The V gene is TRBV19, the J gene TRBJ2-3, with a weak D call TRBD2 (6 bases). The CDR3 DNA follows: TGTGCCAGTAGTGTCGGGACTTCTACCACAGATACGCAGTATTTT. It translates to CASSVGTSTTDTQYF.